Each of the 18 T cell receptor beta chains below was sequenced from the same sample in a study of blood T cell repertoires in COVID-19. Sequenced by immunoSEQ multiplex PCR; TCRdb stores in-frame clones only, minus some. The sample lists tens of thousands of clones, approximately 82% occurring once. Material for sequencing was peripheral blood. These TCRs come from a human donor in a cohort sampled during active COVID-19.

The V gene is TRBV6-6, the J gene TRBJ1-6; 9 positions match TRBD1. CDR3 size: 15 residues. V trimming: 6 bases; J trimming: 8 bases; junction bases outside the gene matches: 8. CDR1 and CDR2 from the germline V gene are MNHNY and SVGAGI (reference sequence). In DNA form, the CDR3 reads TGTGCCAGCAGGCTGACAGGGGGTTCAGATTCACCCCTCCACTTT. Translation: CASRLTGGSDSPLHF.

This CDR3 reads CASSLDTGDEQFF. Written as DNA, the CDR3 is TGTGCCAGCAGCTTAGATACAGGGGATGAGCAGTTCTTC. The chain uses TRBV7-7 and TRBJ2-1; 7 bases line up with TRBD1. Germline V CDR1 and CDR2: SSHAT, FNYEAQ (reference sequence). Trimming took 1 base from V and 8 from J; bases not matched to a gene: 2. The CDR3 consists of 13 residues.

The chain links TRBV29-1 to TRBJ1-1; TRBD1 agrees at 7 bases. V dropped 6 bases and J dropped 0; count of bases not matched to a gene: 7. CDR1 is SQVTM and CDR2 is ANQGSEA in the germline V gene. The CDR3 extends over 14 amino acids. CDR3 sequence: CSVTRGQMNTEAFF. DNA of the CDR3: TGCAGCGTCACCCGGGGACAGATGAACACTGAAGCTTTCTTT.

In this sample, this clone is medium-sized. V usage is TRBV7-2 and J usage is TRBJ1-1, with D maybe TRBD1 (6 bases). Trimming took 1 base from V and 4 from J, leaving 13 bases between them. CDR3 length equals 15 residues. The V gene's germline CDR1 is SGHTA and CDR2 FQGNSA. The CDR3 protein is CASSLGGPSSTEAFF. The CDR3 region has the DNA TGTGCCAGCAGCTTAGGGGGGCCTTCTAGCACTGAAGCTTTCTTT.

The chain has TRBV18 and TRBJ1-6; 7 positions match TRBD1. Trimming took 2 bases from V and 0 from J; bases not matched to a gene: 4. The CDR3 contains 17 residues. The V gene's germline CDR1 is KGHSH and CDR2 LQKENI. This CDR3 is CASSPKDRSSYNSPLHF. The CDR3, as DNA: TGTGCCAGCTCACCAAAGGACAGGAGCTCCTATAATTCACCCCTCCACTTT.

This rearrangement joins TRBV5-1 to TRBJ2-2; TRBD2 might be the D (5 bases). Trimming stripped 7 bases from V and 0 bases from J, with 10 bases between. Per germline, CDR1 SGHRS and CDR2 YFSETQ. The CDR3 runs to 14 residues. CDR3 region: CASQGSSNTGELFF. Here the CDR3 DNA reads TGCGCCAGCCAAGGGAGCTCGAACACCGGGGAGCTGTTTTTT.

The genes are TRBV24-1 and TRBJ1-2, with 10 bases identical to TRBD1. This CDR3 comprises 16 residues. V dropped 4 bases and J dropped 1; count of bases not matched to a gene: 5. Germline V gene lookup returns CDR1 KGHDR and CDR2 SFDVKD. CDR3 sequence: CATSEGQGLYNYGYTF. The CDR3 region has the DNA TGTGCCACCAGTGAGGGACAGGGGCTCTATAACTATGGCTACACCTTC.

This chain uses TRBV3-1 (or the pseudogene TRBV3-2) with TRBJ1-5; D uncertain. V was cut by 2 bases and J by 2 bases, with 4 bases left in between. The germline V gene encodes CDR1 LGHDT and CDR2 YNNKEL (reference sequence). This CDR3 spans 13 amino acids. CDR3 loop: CASSQRGNQPQHF. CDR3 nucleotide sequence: TGTGCCAGCAGCCAACGTGGCAATCAGCCCCAGCATTTT.

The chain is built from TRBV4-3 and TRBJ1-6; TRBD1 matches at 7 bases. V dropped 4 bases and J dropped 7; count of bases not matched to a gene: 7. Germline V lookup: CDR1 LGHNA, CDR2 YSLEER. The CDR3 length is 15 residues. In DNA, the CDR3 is TGCGCCAGCAGCCTGTCTGGGACAGCAAATTCACCCCTCCACTTT. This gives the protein CASSLSGTANSPLHF.

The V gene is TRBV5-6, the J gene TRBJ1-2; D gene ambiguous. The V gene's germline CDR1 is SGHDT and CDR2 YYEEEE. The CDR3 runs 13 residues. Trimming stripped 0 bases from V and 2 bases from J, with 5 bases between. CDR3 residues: CASSLGRNYGYTF. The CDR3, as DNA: TGTGCCAGCAGCTTGGGCAGGAACTATGGCTACACCTTC.

Here the CDR3 reads CASSLYTGGATDTQYF. The CDR3 DNA follows: TGTGCCAGCAGTTTATACACAGGCGGGGCCACAGATACGCAGTATTTT. The chain employs TRBV28 and TRBJ2-3, with TRBD2 as a possible D gene (6 bases). The CDR3 runs 16 residues. Looked up from germline, CDR1 is MDHEN and CDR2 is SYDVKM. Trimming left V 1 base short and J 2 bases short, with 13 bases between.

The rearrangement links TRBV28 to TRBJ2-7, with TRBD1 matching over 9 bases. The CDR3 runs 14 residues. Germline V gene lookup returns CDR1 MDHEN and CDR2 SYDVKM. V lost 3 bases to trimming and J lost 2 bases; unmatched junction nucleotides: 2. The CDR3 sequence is CASSFGTGTYEQYF. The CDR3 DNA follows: TGTGCCAGCAGTTTCGGGACAGGGACCTACGAGCAGTACTTC.

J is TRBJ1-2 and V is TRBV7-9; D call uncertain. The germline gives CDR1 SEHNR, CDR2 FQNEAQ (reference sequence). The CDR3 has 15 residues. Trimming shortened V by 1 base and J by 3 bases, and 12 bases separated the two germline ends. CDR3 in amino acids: CASSLDLWAHYGYTF. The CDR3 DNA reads TGTGCCAGCAGCTTAGATCTTTGGGCCCACTATGGCTACACCTTC. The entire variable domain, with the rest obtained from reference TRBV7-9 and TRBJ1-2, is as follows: DTGVSQNPRHKITKRGQNVTFRCDPISEHNRLYWYRQTLGQGPEFLTYFQNEAQLEKSRLLSDRFSAERPKGSFSTLEIQRTEQGDSAMYLCASSLDLWAHYGYTFGSGTRLTVV.

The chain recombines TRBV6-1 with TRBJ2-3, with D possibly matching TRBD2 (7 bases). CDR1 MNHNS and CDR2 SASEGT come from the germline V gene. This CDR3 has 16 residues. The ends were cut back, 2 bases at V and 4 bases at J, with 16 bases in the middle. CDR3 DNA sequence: TGTGCCAGCAGTGAAAGCGAAGGGGGGGGACCAGATACGCAGTATTTT. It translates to CASSESEGGGPDTQYF.

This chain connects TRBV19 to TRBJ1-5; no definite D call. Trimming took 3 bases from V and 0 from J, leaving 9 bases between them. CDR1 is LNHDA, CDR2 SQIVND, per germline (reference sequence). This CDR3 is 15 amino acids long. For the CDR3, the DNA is TGTGCCAGTAGTATCGGTAGATATAGCAATCAGCCCCAGCATTTT. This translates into CASSIGRYSNQPQHF.

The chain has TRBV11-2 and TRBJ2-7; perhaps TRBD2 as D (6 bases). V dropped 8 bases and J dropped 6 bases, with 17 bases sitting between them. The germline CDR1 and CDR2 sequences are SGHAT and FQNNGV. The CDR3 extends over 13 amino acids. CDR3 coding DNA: TGTGCCAGCTCCGTCGAAAGGGGAGGCGAGCAGTACTTC. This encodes CASSVERGGEQYF.

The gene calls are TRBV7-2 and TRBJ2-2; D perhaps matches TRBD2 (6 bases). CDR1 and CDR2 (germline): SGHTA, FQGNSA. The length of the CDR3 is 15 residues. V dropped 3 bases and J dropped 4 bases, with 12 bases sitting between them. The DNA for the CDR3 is TGTGCCAGCAGCTTGTCGGGGGTAATCACCGGGGAGCTGTTTTTT. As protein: CASSLSGVITGELFF.

DNA for the CDR3: TGTGCCAGCAGCTTGGCGACTCGATCGGGCACTGAAGCTTTCTTT. Amino acids: CASSLATRSGTEAFF. V and J are TRBV5-4 and TRBJ1-1; D remains unclear. The CDR3 loop spans 15 amino acids. Trimming took off 0 bases at V and 4 bases at J, with 13 bases between the two ends. The germline CDR1 and CDR2 sequences are SGHNT and YYREEE (reference sequence).